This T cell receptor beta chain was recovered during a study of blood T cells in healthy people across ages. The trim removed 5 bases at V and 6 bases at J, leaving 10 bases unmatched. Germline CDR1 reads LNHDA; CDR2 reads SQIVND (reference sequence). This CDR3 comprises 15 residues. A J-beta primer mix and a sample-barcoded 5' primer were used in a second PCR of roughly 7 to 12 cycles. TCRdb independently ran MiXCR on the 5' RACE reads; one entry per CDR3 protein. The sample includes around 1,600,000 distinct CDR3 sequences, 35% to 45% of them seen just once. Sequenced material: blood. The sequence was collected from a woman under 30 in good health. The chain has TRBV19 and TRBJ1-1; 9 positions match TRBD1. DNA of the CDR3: TGTGCCAGTAGTCCACAGGGGGCGCGGGGCGCTGAAGCTTTCTTT. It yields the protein CASSPQGARGAEAFF.